These T cell receptor beta chains were read from a single sample in a study of T cell repertoires in cytomegalovirus infection. These receptors' antigens are unknown. TCRdb reanalysed the reads using MiXCR and keeps one entry per CDR3 protein. Here the sample spans about 900,000 distinct CDR3 sequences, less than 35% being singletons. The sample was cultured CD8+ T cells from PBMCs, taken from culture after CMV antigen stimulation. These receptor sequences come from a human donor in good health (CMV status not recorded). Some clones in this sample may be carry-over from other donors' samples. Both conserved end residues are part of each CDR3. D genes are given only for firm matches. Size is omitted from some rows. Given values are once, few, many or a class for expanded clones.

13	TRBJ1-1	TRBV13	-	few	TGTGCCAGCAGGTTGGGGGGAAACACTGAAGCTTTCTTT	CASRLGGNTEAFF
14	TRBJ2-1	TRBV7-4	-	once	TGTGCCAGCAGCTTAGCATCAGATTACAATGAGCAGTTCTTC	CASSLASDYNEQFF
15	TRBJ2-3	TRBV7-2	TRBD2	many	TGTGCCAGCAGCTTAGAGCGGGGGGGCACAGATACGCAGTATTTT	CASSLERGGTDTQYF
16	TRBJ2-1	TRBV11-3	TRBD1	few	TGTGCCAGCAGCTCTAGAGACAGGGGAAATTACAATGAGCAGTTCTTC	CASSSRDRGNYNEQFF
14	TRBJ1-5	TRBV7-2	-	many	TGTGCCAGCAGCCTGATAGGACTCAATCAGCCCCAGCATTTT	CASSLIGLNQPQHF
12	TRBJ1-5	TRBV7-2	-	many	TGTGCCAGCAGCCCCGGGTTCCAGCCCCAGCATTTT	CASSPGFQPQHF
13	TRBJ2-3	TRBV2	-	-	TGTGCCAGTGTTTGGGGTAGCACAGATACGCAGTATTTT	CASVWGSTDTQYF
18	TRBJ2-3	TRBV15	-	-	TGTGCCACCAGCAGCCCCTCTGTAGGGGGACTCCTCACAGATACGCAGTATTTT	CATSSPSVGGLLTDTQYF
13	TRBJ1-1	TRBV6-5	-	few	TGTGCCAGCAGTTACATGGGATTTGGTGAAGCTTTCTTT	CASSYMGFGEAFF
15	TRBJ2-7	TRBV20-1	-	few	TGCAGTGCTAGACCTTTTGGGGACATCTCCTACGAGCAGTACTTC	CSARPFGDISYEQYF
16	TRBJ2-3	TRBV7-2	TRBD2	many	TGTGCCAGCAGCTTAGTCTACGGCGGGGGGGCAGATACGCAGTATTTT	CASSLVYGGGADTQYF
15	TRBJ2-1	TRBV7-6	TRBD1	few	TGTGCCAGCAGGGGAGAGGGACAGGGCTACAATGAGCAGTTCTTC	CASRGEGQGYNEQFF
17	TRBJ2-4	TRBV12-3/TRBV12-4	-	-	TGTGCCAGCAGTTCCCTTGGGGGAGGTGGAGCCAAAAACATTCAGTACTTC	CASSSLGGGGAKNIQYF
14	TRBJ2-7	TRBV6-2/TRBV6-3	-	-	TGTGCCAGCAGTTACGAGGGAATGAGGGGGGAGCAGTACTTC	CASSYEGMRGEQYF
17	TRBJ2-1	TRBV7-9	-	-	TGTGCCAGCATGGATCCCCACCCGGGACCCCTCTACAATGAGCAGTTCTTC	CASMDPHPGPLYNEQFF
15	TRBJ1-1	TRBV4-1	-	few	TGCGCCAGCAGCCGACTAAGTCAGGGAGACACTGAAGCTTTCTTT	CASSRLSQGDTEAFF
14	TRBJ1-1	TRBV12-3/TRBV12-4	TRBD1	many	TGTGCCAGCAGGATGGGACAGGGGAACACTGAAGCTTTCTTT	CASRMGQGNTEAFF
15	TRBJ2-3	TRBV14	-	once	TGTGCCAGCAGCCAAGTCCGATCTCTCTCAGATACGCAGTATTTT	CASSQVRSLSDTQYF
14	TRBJ1-2	TRBV7-2	TRBD1	many	TGTGCCAGCAGCCCCTGGGACAGGGGGAATGGCTACACCTTC	CASSPWDRGNGYTF
16	TRBJ2-7	TRBV5-5	TRBD1	-	TGTGCCAGCAGCTTGGGATCAGGGCAGGGGGTTGACGAGCAGTACTTC	CASSLGSGQGVDEQYF